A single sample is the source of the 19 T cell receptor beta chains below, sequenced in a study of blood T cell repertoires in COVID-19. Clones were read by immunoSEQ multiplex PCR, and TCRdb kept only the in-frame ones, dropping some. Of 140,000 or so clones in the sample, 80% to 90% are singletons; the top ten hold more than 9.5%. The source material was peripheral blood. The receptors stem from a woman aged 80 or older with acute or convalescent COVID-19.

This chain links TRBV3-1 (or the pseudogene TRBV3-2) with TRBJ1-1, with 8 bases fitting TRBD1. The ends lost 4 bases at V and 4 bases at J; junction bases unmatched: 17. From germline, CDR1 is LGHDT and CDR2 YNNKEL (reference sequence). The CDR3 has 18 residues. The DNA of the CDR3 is TGTGCCAGCAGCCCCGAACAGGGAACGACAGGGGTGGGCACTGAAGCTTTCTTT. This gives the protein CASSPEQGTTGVGTEAFF.

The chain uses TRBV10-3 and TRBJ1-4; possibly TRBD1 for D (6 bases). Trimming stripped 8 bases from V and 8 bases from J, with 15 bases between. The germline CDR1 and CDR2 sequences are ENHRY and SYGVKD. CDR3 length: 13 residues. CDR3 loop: CAIGDRKGEKLFF. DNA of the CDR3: TGTGCCATCGGAGACAGGAAGGGGGAAAAACTGTTTTTT.

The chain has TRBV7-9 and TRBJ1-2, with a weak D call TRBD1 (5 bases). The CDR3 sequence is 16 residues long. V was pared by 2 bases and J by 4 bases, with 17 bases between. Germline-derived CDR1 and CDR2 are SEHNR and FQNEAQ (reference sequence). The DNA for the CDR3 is TGTGCCAGCAGCTTATGGGGCGGGGAGAGCGGCTATGGCTACACCTTC. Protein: CASSLWGGESGYGYTF.

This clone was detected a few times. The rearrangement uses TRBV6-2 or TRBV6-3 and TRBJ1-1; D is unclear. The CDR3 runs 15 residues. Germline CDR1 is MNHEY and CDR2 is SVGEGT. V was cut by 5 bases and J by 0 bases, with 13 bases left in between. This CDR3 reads CASSGSSPLNTEAFF. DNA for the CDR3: TGTGCCAGCAGTGGCAGTTCGCCTCTGAACACTGAAGCTTTCTTT.

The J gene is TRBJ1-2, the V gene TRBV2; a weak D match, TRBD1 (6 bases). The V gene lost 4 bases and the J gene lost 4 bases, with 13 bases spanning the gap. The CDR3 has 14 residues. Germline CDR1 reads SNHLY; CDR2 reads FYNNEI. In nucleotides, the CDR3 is TGTGCCAGCAGTGGTCCCAGGGGTACCTATGGCTACACCTTC. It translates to CASSGPRGTYGYTF.

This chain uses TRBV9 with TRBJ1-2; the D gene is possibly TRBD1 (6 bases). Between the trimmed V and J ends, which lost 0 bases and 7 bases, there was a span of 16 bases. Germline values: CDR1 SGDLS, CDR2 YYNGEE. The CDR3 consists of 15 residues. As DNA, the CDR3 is TGTGCCAGCAGCGTAGCCGCACAGGGTAGTAGTGGCTACACCTTC. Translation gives CASSVAAQGSSGYTF.

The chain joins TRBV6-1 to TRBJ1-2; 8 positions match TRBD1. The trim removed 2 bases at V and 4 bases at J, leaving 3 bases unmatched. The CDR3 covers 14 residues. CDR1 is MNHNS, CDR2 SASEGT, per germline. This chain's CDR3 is CASSEHRGAYGYTF. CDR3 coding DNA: TGTGCCAGCAGTGAACACAGGGGGGCCTATGGCTACACCTTC.

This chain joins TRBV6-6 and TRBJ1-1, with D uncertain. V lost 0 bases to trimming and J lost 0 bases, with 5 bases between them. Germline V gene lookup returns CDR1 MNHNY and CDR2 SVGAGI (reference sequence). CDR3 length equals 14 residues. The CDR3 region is CASSYSALNTEAFF. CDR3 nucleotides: TGTGCCAGCAGTTACTCGGCCTTGAACACTGAAGCTTTCTTT.

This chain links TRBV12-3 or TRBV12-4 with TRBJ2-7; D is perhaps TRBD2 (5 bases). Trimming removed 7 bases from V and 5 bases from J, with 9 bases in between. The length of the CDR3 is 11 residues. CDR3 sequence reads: CASTAGNEQYF. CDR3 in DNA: TGTGCCAGCACAGCCGGGAACGAGCAGTACTTC.

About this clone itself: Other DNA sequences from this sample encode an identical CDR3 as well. The CDR3 nucleotides are TGTGCCTGTACTCGGGGGGGCCGTTCCTACAATGAGCAGTTCTTC. Its translation: CACTRGGRSYNEQFF. The V and J genes are TRBV6-5 and TRBJ2-1; 8 bases are shared with TRBD2. CDR1 and CDR2 from the germline V gene are MNHEY and SVGAGI. The J segment lost 1 base and the V segment lost 11 bases, leaving 10 bases of the junction unmatched. The CDR3 has 15 residues.

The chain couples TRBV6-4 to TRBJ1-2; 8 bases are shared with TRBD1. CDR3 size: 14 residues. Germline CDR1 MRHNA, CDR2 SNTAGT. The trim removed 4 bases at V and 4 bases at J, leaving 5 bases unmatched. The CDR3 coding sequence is TGTGCCAGCAGTGCAGACAGGGGCAGCTATGGCTACACCTTC. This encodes CASSADRGSYGYTF.

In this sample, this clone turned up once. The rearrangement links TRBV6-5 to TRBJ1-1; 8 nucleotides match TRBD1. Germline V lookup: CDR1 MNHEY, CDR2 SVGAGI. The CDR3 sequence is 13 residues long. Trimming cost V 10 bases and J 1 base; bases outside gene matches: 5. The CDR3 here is CATRTGQNTEAFF. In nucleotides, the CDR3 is TGTGCCACCAGGACAGGGCAGAACACTGAAGCTTTCTTT.

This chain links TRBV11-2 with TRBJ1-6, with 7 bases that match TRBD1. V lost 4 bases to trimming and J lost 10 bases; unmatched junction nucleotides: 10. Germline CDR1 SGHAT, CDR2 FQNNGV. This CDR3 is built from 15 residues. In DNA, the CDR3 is TGTGCCAGCAGCTCCCGGGAGGGGGCCGGATCACCCCTCCACTTT. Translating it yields CASSSREGAGSPLHF.

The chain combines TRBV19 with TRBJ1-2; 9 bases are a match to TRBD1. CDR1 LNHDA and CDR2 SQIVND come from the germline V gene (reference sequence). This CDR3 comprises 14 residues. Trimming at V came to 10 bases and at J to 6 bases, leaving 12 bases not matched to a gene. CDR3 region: CATMALTGGNGYTF. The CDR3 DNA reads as TGTGCCACCATGGCCCTTACAGGGGGCAATGGCTACACCTTC.

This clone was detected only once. The CDR3 DNA follows: TGTGCCAGCAGCCAAGAGTCCGGGACAACCTACGAGCAGTACTTC. Translated: CASSQESGTTYEQYF. The chain is built from TRBV3-1 (or the pseudogene TRBV3-2) and TRBJ2-7, with D maybe TRBD1 (6 bases). CDR3 length: 15 residues. The ends were cut back, 0 bases at V and 2 bases at J, with 11 bases in the middle. Looked up from germline, CDR1 is LGHDT and CDR2 is YNNKEL (reference sequence).

CDR3 in amino acids: CASSGGGLLNEQFF. The CDR3 DNA reads as TGCGCCAGCAGTGGCGGGGGGCTGCTCAATGAGCAGTTCTTC. The chain recombines TRBV5-1 with TRBJ2-1, with TRBD2 identical over 8 bases. Germline CDR1 and CDR2: SGHRS and YFSETQ. J gave up 6 bases and V 5 bases, and 7 bases lay outside the gene matches. The CDR3 extends over 14 amino acids.

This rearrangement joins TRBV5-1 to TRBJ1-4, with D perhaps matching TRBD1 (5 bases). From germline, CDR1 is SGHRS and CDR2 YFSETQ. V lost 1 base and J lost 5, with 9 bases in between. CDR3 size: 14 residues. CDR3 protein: CASSLTAGNEKLFF. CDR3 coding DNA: TGCGCCAGCAGCTTGACAGCAGGGAATGAAAAACTGTTTTTT.

The CDR3 region is CASRPRGNNYGYTF. The CDR3 DNA reads as TGTGCCAGCAGACCCAGGGGCAATAACTATGGCTACACCTTC. This sequence joins TRBV2 and TRBJ1-2; a possible D gene is TRBD1 (6 bases). The germline V gene has CDR1 SNHLY and CDR2 FYNNEI. This CDR3 has 14 residues. Trimming took off 6 bases at V and 1 base at J, with 12 bases between the two ends. Combining the CDR3 with reference TRBV2 and TRBJ1-2 gives the whole variable domain EPEVTQTPSHQVTQMGQEVILRCVPISNHLYFYWYRQILGQKVEFLVSFYNNEISEKSEIFDDQFSVERPDGSNFTLKIRSTKLEDSAMYFCASRPRGNNYGYTFGSGTRLTVV.

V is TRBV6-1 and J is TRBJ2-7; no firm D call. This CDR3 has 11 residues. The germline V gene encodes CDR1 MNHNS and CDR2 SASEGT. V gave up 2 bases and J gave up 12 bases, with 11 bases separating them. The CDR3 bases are TGTGCCAGCAGTGAACTACGGGTCCGGTACTTC. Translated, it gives CASSELRVRYF.